This is a list of T cell receptor beta chains from one sample in a study of blood T cell repertoires in COVID-19. TCRdb's copy holds only in-frame clones and misses some; the assay was immunoSEQ multiplex PCR. The sample records 150,000 to 200,000 clones, approximately 90% being singletons. Material: peripheral blood. All receptors derive from a man aged 65-85 years with active or convalescent COVID-19. The CDR3 runs from the conserved cysteine through the conserved F or W. A D gene is named only where the DNA matches it firmly. Expanded clones are given a class, and other clones once, few, many or no size at all.

>TRBD1|TRBV2|TRBJ2-3|-
TGTGCCAGCAAAAAAGGCGCAGGGGGCAGCGCAGATACGCAGTATTTT
CASKKGAGGSADTQYF
>-|TRBV4-3|TRBJ2-4|-
TGCGCCAGCAGCCAAGGAAACAGGGTTAACATTCAGTACTTC
CASSQGNRVNIQYF
>-|TRBV9|TRBJ2-7|-
TGTGCCAGCAGCGTAGGTTCCCCATCAAGCAACTACGAGCAGTACTTC
CASSVGSPSSNYEQYF
>-|TRBV19|TRBJ2-4|-
TGTGCCAGTAGTATATCTGGCAGGGTCATATCCAAAAACATTCAGTACTTC
CASSISGRVISKNIQYF
>-|TRBV30|TRBJ1-6|-
TGTGCCTGGAGTGCCAGGGTTGGCTCACCCCTCCACTTT
CAWSARVGSPLHF
>-|TRBV19|TRBJ1-2|-
TGTGCCAGTACAAGGGGACTAAACTATGGCTACACCTTC
CASTRGLNYGYTF
>TRBD2|TRBV10-3|TRBJ2-3|-
TGTGCCATCAGTGAGTCTCCAGCGGGAGGCCTTAGCACAGATACGCAGTATTTT
CAISESPAGGLSTDTQYF
>TRBD2|TRBV18|TRBJ2-4|-
TGTGCCAGCTCACCTGGAGCGGGAGTCCTCATTCAGTACTTC
CASSPGAGVLIQYF
>-|TRBV7-2|TRBJ1-5|-
TGTGCCAGCAGCTTAGTGGGGGGTTGGGGCAATCAGCCCCAGCATTTT
CASSLVGGWGNQPQHF
>TRBD1|TRBV5-1|TRBJ1-2|-
TGCGCCAGCGATTCAGGGGGCGCGAATGGCTACACCTTC
CASDSGGANGYTF
>-|TRBV7-8|TRBJ2-2|-
TGTGCCGGCAGCCCCCGCCCCGGGTCGACCACCGGGGAGCTGTTTTTT
CAGSPRPGSTTGELFF
>TRBD2|TRBV27|TRBJ2-7|once
TGTGCCAGCAGTACCCCCCTAGCGGGAGGAAGGAACGAGCAGTACTTC
CASSTPLAGGRNEQYF
>TRBD2|TRBV4-3|TRBJ2-2|-
TGCGCCAGCAGCCAAGGTCCTTTGGCGGGAGACAACACCGGGGAGCTGTTTTTT
CASSQGPLAGDNTGELFF
>TRBD2|TRBV5-1|TRBJ2-3|once
TGCGCCAGCCAACGCCTAGCGGGGAACACAGATACGCAGTATTTT
CASQRLAGNTDTQYF
>TRBD1|TRBV28|TRBJ2-1|-
TGTGCCAGCAGTTTACCGAAAACAGGGGCGTCCTACAATGAGCAGTTCTTC
CASSLPKTGASYNEQFF
>TRBD2|TRBV5-4|TRBJ2-3|few
TGTGCCAGCAGCCTCCGGACTAGCGGGGTAGATACGCAGTATTTT
CASSLRTSGVDTQYF
>TRBD1|TRBV9|TRBJ1-2|-
TGTGCCAGCAGCGTAGGGGGACAGGGGTATGGCTACACCTTC
CASSVGGQGYGYTF
>-|TRBV28|TRBJ1-2|-
TGTGCCAGCAGTCGGTCAAGAGGCTACACCTTC
CASSRSRGYTF
>TRBD1|TRBV19|TRBJ1-4|-
TGTGCCAGTAGTATAGCAACAGGGGTAGAAAAACTGTTTTTT
CASSIATGVEKLFF